Each of the 32 T cell receptor beta chains below was sequenced from the same sample in a study of early T cells in non-severe SARS-CoV-2 infection. TCRdb called the 5' RACE reads again in MiXCR, with one record for every CDR3 protein. Seen here are 55,000 to 65,000 distinct CDR3 sequences, 10% observed once, and the top ten hold over 8.5%. The sequencing sample was made of whole blood. Source of these receptors: an adult who was a healthcare worker with PCR-confirmed SARS-CoV-2 infection or an uninfected control (not recorded which).

This clonotype came up many times. The gene calls are TRBV6-6 and TRBJ2-7; 7 bases fit TRBD1. This CDR3 is built from 14 residues. Germline trimming cut 5 bases from V and 2 bases from J; bases unmatched to any gene: 6. Germline CDR1 and CDR2: MNHNY and SVGAGI (reference sequence). As DNA, the CDR3 is TGTGCCAGCAGTGCCAACAGGGGTACCTACGAGCAGTACTTC. It specifies CASSANRGTYEQYF.

Comments on this clonotype: A read error may account for a junction end that differs from germline. The chain combines TRBV7-9 with TRBJ1-2; D is unclear. The CDR3 is 16 amino acids. Germline-derived CDR1 and CDR2 are SEHNR and FQNEAQ (reference sequence). CDR3 region: CASSLSRETPNYGYAF. The CDR3 region has the DNA TGTGCCAGCAGCTTATCGAGAGAGACTCCTAACTATGGCTACGCCTTC. Looking up the rest from reference TRBV7-9 and TRBJ1-2 gives the full variable domain: DTGVSQNPRHKITKRGQNVTFRCDPISEHNRLYWYRQTLGQGPEFLTYFQNEAQLEKSRLLSDRFSAERPKGSFSTLEIQRTEQGDSAMYLCASSLSRETPNYGYAFGSGTRLTVV.

This clonotype was observed a handful of times. The V call is TRBV7-9, the J call TRBJ1-4, with 10 bases lining up with TRBD1. V lost 4 bases, J lost 5 bases, and 4 bases stayed unmatched. The CDR3 spans 15 residues. Germline V lookup: CDR1 SEHNR, CDR2 FQNEAQ (reference sequence). DNA for the CDR3: TGTGCCAGCAGCTCTCCGGGACAGGGGAATGAAAAACTGTTTTTT. It translates to CASSSPGQGNEKLFF.

This clonotype was observed many times. The chain is built from TRBV20-1 and TRBJ1-1, with a weak D call TRBD1 (5 bases). The CDR3 loop spans 13 amino acids. In germline, CDR1 is DFQATT, CDR2 SNEGSKA (reference sequence). Trimming removed 4 bases at V and 1 base at J, with 10 bases between. The chain's CDR3 is CSAKPTANTEAFF. CDR3 nucleotides: TGCAGTGCTAAACCGACAGCGAACACTGAAGCTTTCTTT.

Ten or more counts support this clonotype. The chain is built from TRBV3-1 and TRBJ1-1; unclear D gene. The CDR3 has 15 amino acids. Germline V CDR1 and CDR2: LGHDT, YNNKEL (reference sequence). V lost 3 bases to trimming and J lost 2 bases, with 13 bases between them. This CDR3 reads CASSHPPGSNTEAFF. The CDR3 nucleotides are TGTGCCAGCAGCCACCCGCCAGGTAGTAACACTGAAGCTTTCTTT.

This clonotype was observed many times. The chain combines TRBV7-2 with TRBJ2-1, with D uncertain. Trimming stripped 1 base from V and 3 bases from J, with 13 bases between. The germline V gene encodes CDR1 SGHTA and CDR2 FQGNSA. The CDR3 is made up of 16 amino acids. The CDR3 DNA reads TGTGCCAGCAGCTTAGTGTCTAGTAAGGTCTACAATGAGCAGTTCTTC. This encodes CASSLVSSKVYNEQFF.

This clonotype has at least ten counts. The chain combines TRBV29-1 with TRBJ1-2; D is unresolved. V dropped 1 base and J dropped 4 bases, with 10 bases sitting between them. The CDR3 has 13 amino acids. CDR1 is SQVTM and CDR2 is ANQGSEA in the germline V gene. For the CDR3, the DNA is TGCAGCGTTGAAGGTGGTGAGGTCTATGGCTACACCTTC. It is translated as CSVEGGEVYGYTF.

At least ten counts were recorded for this clonotype. CDR3 nucleotide sequence: TGCAGTGCTAGAGTACCCGGGCGGTGGGACACTGAAGCTTTCTTT. This codes for CSARVPGRWDTEAFF. V gene TRBV20-1 combines with J gene TRBJ1-1; D uncertain. Germline CDR1 DFQATT, CDR2 SNEGSKA (reference sequence). V was pared by 1 base and J by 3 bases, with 15 bases between. The CDR3 consists of 15 residues.

This clonotype was detected only a few times. The V call is TRBV12-3 or TRBV12-4, the J call TRBJ2-3; D is perhaps TRBD1 (6 bases). The CDR3 totals 15 residues. Trimming pared 7 bases from V and 2 bases from J, leaving 16 bases between. CDR3 sequence: CASTRPGQSTDTQYF. CDR3 DNA sequence: TGTGCCAGCACTCGCCCCGGACAGTCCACAGATACGCAGTATTTT.

The CDR3, as DNA: TGTGCCAGCCACAGGGGGCCCTACAATGAGCAGTTCTTC. This translates into CASHRGPYNEQFF. The chain recombines TRBV2 with TRBJ2-1; TRBD1 aligns across 9 bases. Germline-derived CDR1 and CDR2 are SNHLY and FYNNEI. V was pared by 8 bases and J by 2 bases, with 1 base of the junction left unmatched. This CDR3 has 13 amino acids.

The V and J genes are TRBV5-1 and TRBJ2-5; D is undetermined. V was clipped by 0 bases and J by 5 bases, with 5 bases between them. The CDR3 is made up of 12 amino acids. Germline assignment: CDR1 SGHRS and CDR2 YFSETQ. The CDR3 DNA follows: TGCGCCAGCAGCTTGGCCGGGGAGACCCAGTACTTC. Translating gives CASSLAGETQYF.

This clonotype appeared many times. The chain joins TRBV7-6 to TRBJ2-3; no firm D call. This CDR3 is 16 amino acids long. Germline V CDR1 and CDR2: SGHVS, FNYEAQ. V was shortened by 7 bases and J by 0 bases, with 17 bases between the two germline ends. This chain's CDR3 is CASTPSARSSTDTQYF. As DNA, the CDR3 is TGTGCCAGCACCCCAAGTGCGCGATCTAGCACAGATACGCAGTATTTT.

This clonotype was counted ten times or more. The rearrangement links TRBV3-1 to TRBJ2-7; 11 bases are a match to TRBD2. The CDR3 runs to 17 residues. CDR1 LGHDT and CDR2 YNNKEL come from the germline V gene (reference sequence). Trimming cost V 4 bases and J 0 bases; bases outside gene matches: 8. Written as DNA, the CDR3 is TGTGCCAGCAGCCGGTCGGGACTAGCGGACCACTCCTACGAGCAGTACTTC. This translates into CASSRSGLADHSYEQYF.

This clonotype has at least ten counts. The rearrangement links TRBV5-4 to TRBJ2-1; D perhaps matches TRBD1 (6 bases). Germline V CDR1 and CDR2: SGHNT, YYREEE (reference sequence). V lost 4 bases, J lost 4 bases, and 12 bases lay in between. The CDR3 totals 14 residues. CDR3 amino acids: CASSLSDSYNEQFF. Here the CDR3 DNA reads TGTGCCAGCAGCCTGTCGGACAGTTACAATGAGCAGTTCTTC.

This clonotype was counted at least ten times. The rearrangement links TRBV10-2 to TRBJ1-4; 8 bases fit TRBD1. The V gene end was trimmed by 4 bases and the J gene end by 8 bases; junction bases not matched to a gene: 12. The germline V gene encodes CDR1 WSHSY and CDR2 SAAADI. The CDR3 has 16 residues. DNA of the CDR3: TGCGCCAGCAGTGCCCAGCGGACAGGGAGGAAGGAAAAACTGTTTTTT. This sequence encodes CASSAQRTGRKEKLFF.

This clonotype was detected ten times or more. The chain joins TRBV7-2 to TRBJ1-2, with 9 nucleotides matching TRBD1. CDR3 length equals 13 residues. The V gene's germline CDR1 is SGHTA and CDR2 FQGNSA. Losses at the gene ends were 8 bases for V and 2 bases for J; bases not matched to a gene: 3. The CDR3 region is CASGGQGNYGYTF. The CDR3 DNA reads as TGTGCCAGCGGGGGACAGGGAAACTATGGCTACACCTTC.

Details on this clonotype: Since a much larger clone is just one base distant, this may be a read error. The V call is TRBV20-1, the J call TRBJ2-7; TRBD2 might be the D (5 bases). The germline V gene has CDR1 DFQATT and CDR2 SNEGSKA (reference sequence). Trimming cost V 6 bases and J 6 bases, with 12 bases left between them. The length of the CDR3 is 11 residues. The CDR3 sequence: CSAMTNGEQYF. The CDR3 bases are TGCAGTGCAATGACTAACGGCGAGCAGTACTTC.

The CDR3 sequence: CASSFRSGRAGETQYF. The CDR3 DNA follows: TGCGCCAGCAGCTTTCGTAGCGGGAGGGCCGGGGAGACCCAGTACTTC. The J gene is TRBJ2-5, the V gene TRBV5-1; 11 nucleotides match TRBD2. The CDR3 consists of 16 residues. The V segment lost 2 bases and the J segment 5 bases; nucleotides outside the gene matches: 8. In germline, CDR1 is SGHRS, CDR2 YFSETQ.

This clonotype was detected many times. V and J are TRBV14 and TRBJ2-5, with a tentative D call TRBD2 (6 bases). Germline loops: CDR1 SGHDN, CDR2 FVKESK. This CDR3 is built from 14 residues. Trimming cost V 5 bases and J 5 bases, with 15 bases left between them. The CDR3 loop is CASSYSAGKETQYF. For the CDR3, the DNA is TGTGCCAGCAGCTATTCCGCGGGGAAGGAGACCCAGTACTTC.

The sample holds a few counts of this clonotype. This rearrangement joins TRBV5-5 to TRBJ2-4; D remains unclear. V dropped 5 bases and J dropped 6 bases, with 6 bases sitting between them. The CDR3 loop spans 11 amino acids. Germline values: CDR1 SGHKS, CDR2 YYEKEE (reference sequence). The CDR3: CASREGNIQYF. The CDR3 DNA sequence: TGTGCCAGCAGGGAAGGAAACATTCAGTACTTC.

The table lists this clonotype with a few counts. This rearrangement joins TRBV9 to TRBJ2-1; TRBD2 matches at 11 bases. This CDR3 comprises 15 residues. CDR1 is SGDLS and CDR2 is YYNGEE in the germline V gene. J was trimmed by 7 bases and V by 0 bases; bases with no gene match: 3. The CDR3 spells CASSVVIAGGNEQFF. The DNA for the CDR3 is TGTGCCAGCAGCGTAGTAATAGCGGGAGGGAATGAGCAGTTCTTC.

Ten or more counts support this clonotype. This chain connects TRBV5-4 to TRBJ2-3; no firm D call. This CDR3 region has 13 residues. V was shortened by 0 bases and J by 2 bases, with 4 bases between the two germline ends. The germline V gene encodes CDR1 SGHNT and CDR2 YYREEE (reference sequence). CDR3 amino acids: CASSLGPTDTQYF. In DNA form, the CDR3 reads TGTGCCAGCAGCTTGGGTCCCACAGATACGCAGTATTTT.

This clonotype turned up a few times. This chain links TRBV6-5 with TRBJ1-5, with 7 bases lining up with TRBD1. Germline CDR1 reads MNHEY; CDR2 reads SVGAGI. Unmatched junction bases numbered 7, after V lost 6 bases and J lost 2 bases. This CDR3 is 15 amino acids long. The CDR3 spells CASRRTGTGNQPQHF. DNA of the CDR3: TGTGCCAGCAGACGTACCGGGACAGGCAATCAGCCCCAGCATTTT.

The gene calls are TRBV7-9 and TRBJ2-5; 9 nucleotides match TRBD2. This CDR3 spans 14 amino acids. Germline CDR1 is SEHNR and CDR2 is FQNEAQ (reference sequence). Germline trimming cut 3 bases from V and 1 base from J; bases unmatched to any gene: 0. The CDR3 loop is CASSLTSGQETQYF. The CDR3 DNA follows: TGTGCCAGCAGCTTGACTAGCGGCCAAGAGACCCAGTACTTC.

This clonotype was seen a handful of times. The chain employs TRBV20-1 and TRBJ2-3; 10 positions match TRBD2. Looked up from germline, CDR1 is DFQATT and CDR2 is SNEGSKA (reference sequence). The CDR3 contains 15 residues. The junction had 7 bases not matched to a gene; V was cut back by 3 bases and J by 4 bases. CDR3 sequence (DNA): TGCAGTGCTAGGGACCCTAGCGGGAGTTCAGATACGCAGTATTTT. Translation gives CSARDPSGSSDTQYF.

This chain connects TRBV4-3 to TRBJ2-7; no definite D call. Germline loops: CDR1 LGHNA, CDR2 YSLEER. V lost 3 bases and J lost 0, with 9 bases in between. The CDR3 totals 14 residues. In nucleotides, the CDR3 is TGCGCCAGCAGCCAGAGGTGGAGCTCCTACGAGCAGTACTTC. Its translation: CASSQRWSSYEQYF.

This chain uses TRBV19 with TRBJ1-5; D remains ambiguous. The CDR3 loop spans 13 amino acids. V lost 7 bases and J lost 4, with 11 bases in between. Germline lookup yields CDR1 LNHDA and CDR2 SQIVND (reference sequence). CDR3: CASIRGWNQPQHF. As DNA, the CDR3 is TGTGCCAGTATCCGAGGGTGGAATCAGCCCCAGCATTTT. The variable domain in full, with the rest retrieved from reference TRBV19 and TRBJ1-5, is DGGITQSPKYLFRKEGQNVTLSCEQNLNHDAMYWYRQDPGQGLRLIYYSQIVNDFQKGDIAEGYSVSREKKESFPLTVTSAQKNPTAFYLCASIRGWNQPQHFGDGTRLSIL.

The CDR3, as DNA: TGTGCCAGCGGGAGGGGTGGGTACGAGCAGTACTTC. It specifies CASGRGGYEQYF. The chain combines TRBV6-5 with TRBJ2-7; TRBD2 matches 7 bases. CDR3 size: 12 residues. V lost 8 bases, J lost 4 bases, and 5 bases stayed unmatched. The V gene's germline CDR1 is MNHEY and CDR2 SVGAGI.

About this clonotype itself: A much larger clone lies one base from this, so it may be a read error. The DNA for the CDR3 is TGCAGTGCTATACGGGAGCACGAAGCTTTCTTT. Its translation: CSAIREHEAFF. This chain uses TRBV20-1 with TRBJ1-1; unclear D gene. This CDR3 region has 11 residues. Germline V gene data show CDR1 as DFQATT and CDR2 as SNEGSKA (reference sequence). Trimming removed 4 bases at V and 8 bases at J, with 11 bases between.

This clonotype showed up many times. This chain links TRBV6-6 with TRBJ2-2; TRBD2 matches at 8 bases. The J segment lost 0 bases and the V segment lost 6 bases, leaving 6 bases of the junction unmatched. The germline V gene has CDR1 MNHNY and CDR2 SVGAGI (reference sequence). The CDR3 extends over 16 amino acids. In DNA, the CDR3 is TGTGCCAGCAGGACAACTAGCGGTTCGAACACCGGGGAGCTGTTTTTT. Residues: CASRTTSGSNTGELFF.

This clonotype appeared many times. The chain uses TRBV29-1 and TRBJ1-1, with a possible D match to TRBD1 (5 bases). Germline CDR1 reads SQVTM; CDR2 reads ANQGSEA. Trimming cost V 4 bases and J 0 bases, with 15 bases left between them. The CDR3 consists of 15 residues. Here the CDR3 DNA reads TGCAGCGTTGGGCAGGGAGGAGGAATGAACACTGAAGCTTTCTTT. It yields the protein CSVGQGGGMNTEAFF.

The chain uses TRBV29-1 and TRBJ2-7; no clear D gene. The ends were cut back, 3 bases at V and 1 base at J, with 4 bases in the middle. The CDR3 is made up of 11 amino acids. Germline assignment: CDR1 SQVTM and CDR2 ANQGSEA. The CDR3: CSVESSYEQYF. For the CDR3, the DNA is TGCAGCGTTGAGAGTTCCTACGAGCAGTACTTC.